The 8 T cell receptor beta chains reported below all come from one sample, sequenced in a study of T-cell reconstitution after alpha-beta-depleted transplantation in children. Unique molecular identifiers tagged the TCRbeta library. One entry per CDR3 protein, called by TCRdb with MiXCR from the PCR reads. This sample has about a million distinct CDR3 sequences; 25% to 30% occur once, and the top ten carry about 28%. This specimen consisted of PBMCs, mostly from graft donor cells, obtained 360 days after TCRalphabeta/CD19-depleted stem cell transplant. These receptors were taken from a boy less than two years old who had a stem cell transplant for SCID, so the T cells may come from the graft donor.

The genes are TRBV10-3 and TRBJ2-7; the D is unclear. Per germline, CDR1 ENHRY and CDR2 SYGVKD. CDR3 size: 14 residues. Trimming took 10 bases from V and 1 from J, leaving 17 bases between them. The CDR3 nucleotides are TGTGCCAGCGCTCGCTCCGGCGTTTCCTACGAGCAGTACTTC. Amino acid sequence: CASARSGVSYEQYF.

The chain's CDR3 is CAWRMNTEAFF. The CDR3 DNA reads TGTGCCTGGAGGATGAACACTGAAGCTTTCTTT. The chain joins TRBV30 to TRBJ1-1; the D is unclear. The CDR3 has 11 amino acids. Germline-derived CDR1 and CDR2 are GTSNPN and SVGIG (reference sequence). Trimming cost V 3 bases and J 0 bases, with 2 bases left between them. The variable domain in full, completed from reference TRBV30 and TRBJ1-1, reads SQTIHQWPATLVQPVGSPLSLECTVEGTSNPNLYWYRQAAGRGLQLLFYSVGIGQISSEVPQNLSASRPQDRQFILSSKKLLLSDSGFYLCAWRMNTEAFFGQGTRLTVV.

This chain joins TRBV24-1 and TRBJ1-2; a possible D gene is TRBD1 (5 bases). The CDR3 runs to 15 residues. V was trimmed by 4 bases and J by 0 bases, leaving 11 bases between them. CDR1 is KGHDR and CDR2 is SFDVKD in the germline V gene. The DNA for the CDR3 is TGTGCCACCAGTGACCATAAGACAGCTAACTATGGCTACACCTTC. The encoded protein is CATSDHKTANYGYTF.

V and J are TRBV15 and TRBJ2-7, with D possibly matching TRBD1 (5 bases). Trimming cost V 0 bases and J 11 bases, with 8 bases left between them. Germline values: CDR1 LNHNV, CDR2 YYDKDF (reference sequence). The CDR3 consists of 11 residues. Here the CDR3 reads CATSREGEKYF. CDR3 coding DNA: TGTGCCACCAGCAGAGAAGGGGAAAAGTACTTC.

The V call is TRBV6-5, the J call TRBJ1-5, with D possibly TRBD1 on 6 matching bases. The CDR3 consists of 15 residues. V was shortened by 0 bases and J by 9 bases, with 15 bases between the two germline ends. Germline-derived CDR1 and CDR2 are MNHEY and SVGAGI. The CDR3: CASSYSGAPTGPQHF. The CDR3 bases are TGTGCCAGCAGTTACTCGGGGGCGCCAACGGGGCCCCAGCATTTT.

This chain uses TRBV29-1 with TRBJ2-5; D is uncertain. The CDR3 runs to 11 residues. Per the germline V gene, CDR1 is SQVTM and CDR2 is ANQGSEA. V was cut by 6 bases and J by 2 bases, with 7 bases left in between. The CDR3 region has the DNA TGCAGCGTGGGGAAGCAAGAGACCCAGTACTTC. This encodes CSVGKQETQYF.

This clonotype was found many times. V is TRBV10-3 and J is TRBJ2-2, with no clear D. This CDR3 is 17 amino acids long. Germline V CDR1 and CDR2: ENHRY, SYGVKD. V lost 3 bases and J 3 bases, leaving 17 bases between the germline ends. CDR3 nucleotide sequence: TGTGCCATCAGTGAATATCACAGCCAAGGGTACACCGGGGAGCTGTTTTTT. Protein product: CAISEYHSQGYTGELFF.

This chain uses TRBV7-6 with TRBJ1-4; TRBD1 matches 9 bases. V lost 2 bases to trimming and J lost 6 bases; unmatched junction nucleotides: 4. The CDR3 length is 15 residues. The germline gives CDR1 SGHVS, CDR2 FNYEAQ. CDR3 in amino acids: CASSLTTGGYEKLFF. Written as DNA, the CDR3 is TGTGCCAGCAGCTTAACGACAGGGGGATATGAAAAACTGTTTTTT.